This TCR beta chain was retrieved from a study of blood T cells in healthy people across ages (dated by TCRdb to between 2015 and 2016). Regarding the complete study: In model experiments, template switching captured roughly one uniquely barcoded TCR beta cDNA molecule for every two T cells. To avoid experimental bias, donors of different ages were randomly spread across the sequencing lanes. Four age groups were formed from the donors: young (average 16 years), middle-aged (around 39), aged (roughly 58) and long-lived (around 82). Using deep sequencing normalized with unique cDNA molecular identifiers, the study measured how TCR beta repertoire diversity changes with age. The study analyzed two additional independent replicas of 1 million unique cDNA reads from the same blood draw for two donors, one aged 18 to 29 and one aged 80 or older.

The CDR3, from cysteine to phenylalanine, totals 14 residues. The sequence is cut down to CDR3 DNA, 42 bases in frame from base 1. CDR1 is given as ENHRY and CDR2 as SYGVKD, both from the germline V gene. Ends trimmed: V by 10 bases, J by 4 bases; bases unmatched to a gene: 12. Here is what the overall study found, with its caveats: Since profiling was done on bulk unsorted PBMCs, naive and antigen-experienced compartments could not be conclusively compared. The CMV infection status of donors was not known, potentially confounding age-related changes in expanded clonotypes. Estimates of total diversity based on one million sequenced T cells were considered lower bounds and underestimates. The long-lived group showed more naive CD4+ T cells, fewer expanded clones and increased TCR diversity than the aged group, suggesting age selection. There was a strong correlation between observed TCR beta diversity and the percentage of naive T cells measured by flow cytometry. Observed TCR beta diversity per million T cells fell roughly linearly with age, and a significant reduction was already apparent by age roughly 40.

Library preparation used 5' RACE. The instrument was an Illumina HiSeq 2500. A second PCR of roughly 7 to 12 cycles was run with a J-beta primer mix and a sample-barcoded 5' primer. A template-switch 5' adaptor carrying 12 random nucleotides introduced a unique molecular identifier onto each TCR beta cDNA molecule. At least 2.5 million CDR3-containing paired-end reads were obtained from each sample. The Mint cDNA synthesis kit, primed by a TRBC-specific oligonucleotide, was used to synthesize first-strand cDNA from all RNA. All cDNA was treated with uracil-DNA glycosylase and then went through a first 18-cycle PCR with the universal primers M1SS and BC2_uni_R. From the authors' description of their analysis: Each sample was normalized by randomly selecting 1 million high-quality reads, each carrying a distinct molecular identifier. Reads with shared molecular identifiers were discarded instead of being binned into consensus sequences. MiTCR, with a Q25 quality threshold and the strictest error-elimination algorithm, was used for CDR3 identification, clonotype clustering and error correction. Lower-bound total TCR beta diversity was estimated with a nonparametric unseen species model using Euler transformation. The raw public reads went through TCRdb reprocessing: fastp at Q25, MiXCR clone calling, in-frame beta chains kept. A single entry per CDR3 protein holds the most common genes and DNA from its merged rows. The V and J calls and clone size come from TCRdb's table, not from the authors' own analysis. The sample table records 1,500,000 or so distinct CDR3 sequences; roughly 59% of these occur just once. Jointly, the top ten make up under 8.5% of the sample.

Donors were a few dozen systemically healthy Caucasian individuals from Russia aged roughly 6 to 95 years. Ten milliliters of peripheral blood were drawn from each donor into EDTA-treated Vacutainer tubes. Ficoll-Paque density-gradient centrifugation was used to isolate PBMCs, with at least 6.5 million per sample. Trizol reagent was used to extract total RNA from the PBMCs, yielding at least 5.5 micrograms per sample. For every donor, an aliquot of PBMCs went through flow cytometry to measure the percentages of naive CD45RAhigh/CD27high T cells. As for this clonotype: Its cognate antigen has yet to be identified. It has no much larger one-base neighbor in the sample; base qualities were not kept.

The sequencing input was blood. Recombination connected TRBV10-3 to TRBJ2-7; the junction holds 8 bases that match TRBD1. The sequence was collected from a man between 18 and 35 years old in good health. DNA sequence: TGTGCCACTCGTCCCGGACAGGGAGGATACGAGCAGTACTTC. Its amino acids are CATRPGQGGYEQYF.